The rows below give T cell receptor beta chains drawn from one sample of a study of CD8+CD57+ T cells in acquired aplastic anemia. MiXCR was run by TCRdb on the reads, yielding one entry per CDR3 protein. Altogether roughly 500,000 distinct CDR3 sequences are present, less than 35% being singletons, with the ten largest covering less than 1%. Material: sorted CD4+, CD8+, or CD8+CD57+ T cells (not recorded which) from PBMCs. These receptors were collected from a human donor with aplastic anemia. Each CDR3 is given with its conserved first and last residue. A D gene is named only where the DNA matches it firmly. Rows may omit the clone size; those that give it use once, few, many or a size class.

d_gene,v_gene,abundance,j_gene,CDR3aa,CDR3nt
-,TRBV2,many,TRBJ2-7,CASRNTGLTYEQYF,TGTGCCAGCAGAAACACGGGACTCACCTACGAGCAGTACTTC
-,TRBV7-2,many,TRBJ2-4,CASSKTPNIQYF,TGTGCCAGCAGCAAGACTCCAAACATTCAGTACTTC
-,TRBV6-5,-,TRBJ1-4,CASSYSSIEGEKLFF,TGTGCCAGCAGTTACTCGAGTATTGAAGGTGAAAAACTGTTTTTT
-,TRBV11-2,-,TRBJ2-1,CASTRTPPGLVSLEQFF,TGTGCCAGCACCCGAACTCCCCCGGGACTCGTAAGTCTTGAGCAGTTCTTC
TRBD1,TRBV19,-,TRBJ1-2,CASSIDGDSYGYTF,TGTGCCAGTAGTATAGACGGGGACAGCTATGGCTACACCTTC
TRBD2,TRBV12-3/TRBV12-4,few,TRBJ2-1,CASRRAGGVYEQFF,TGTGCCAGCAGGCGAGCGGGGGGCGTGTATGAGCAGTTCTTC
-,TRBV11-2,-,TRBJ2-7,CASSPGTVSSYEQYF,TGTGCCAGCAGCCCGGGGACTGTAAGTTCCTACGAGCAGTACTTC
-,TRBV10-3,few,TRBJ2-3,CAISTLAADTQYF,TGTGCCATCAGTACCCTGGCAGCAGATACGCAGTATTTT
-,TRBV10-3,many,TRBJ1-2,CAISRQVSDSGYTF,TGTGCCATCAGCCGACAGGTTTCGGACTCGGGCTACACCTTC
-,TRBV6-2/TRBV6-3,few,TRBJ2-6,CASTRDSGANVLTF,TGTGCCAGCACGAGAGACTCTGGGGCCAACGTCCTGACTTTC
-,TRBV5-1,-,TRBJ2-2,CASSLLWVPTGELFF,TGCGCCAGCAGCTTGCTTTGGGTGCCCACCGGGGAGCTGTTTTTT
-,TRBV25-1,many,TRBJ2-1,CASSGDYTMKQFF,TGTGCCAGCAGTGGAGACTACACAATGAAGCAGTTCTTC